This T cell receptor (beta chain) was observed in a study of blood T cell repertoires in COVID-19. Study information: PBMCs, B-cell-depleted T cells, or T cells were the source of the cDNA or gDNA that made up the material.

The CDR3 spans 15 residues. The V and J ends lost 1 base and 1 base respectively, with 8 bases between them. Germline V gene data show CDR1 as MGHRA and CDR2 as YSYEKL. Recruited during active infection, patients (from Seattle) were subsequently followed longitudinally. Under the authors' procedure: Amplified reference gene primers provided the basis for estimating nucleated cell counts. The data were produced by immunoSEQ multiplex PCR, yet TCRdb's version contains in-frame clones alone and is incomplete. V, J and clone size derive from that table, while D and trimming were established from the DNA sequence. The sample holds 150,000 to 200,000 clones, about 81% seen once.

The sequence was collected from a woman at least 80 years old with COVID-19, enrolled during active disease. The chain joins TRBV4-1 to TRBJ2-1, with D maybe TRBD2 (6 bases). The sequenced sample was peripheral blood. The CDR3 spells CASSQVGRSYNEQFF. The CDR3 DNA follows: TGCGCCAGCAGCCAAGTAGGGAGGTCCTACAATGAGCAGTTCTTC.